This TCR beta chain comes out of a study of T-cell memory formation after mild COVID-19. Germline CDR1 SEHNR, CDR2 FQNEAQ (reference sequence). The V gene lost 3 bases and the J gene lost 1 base, with 9 bases spanning the gap. The CDR3 loop spans 14 amino acids. TCRdb re-analysed the 5' RACE reads in MiXCR, keeping a single row per CDR3 protein. The sample holds hundreds of thousands of distinct CDR3 sequences, 20% to 25% seen once. This clonotype has a count of ten or more. Sequencing used PBMCs or a T cell subset sorted from them (not recorded which). The receptor was isolated from a man aged 18 to 29 who had mild COVID-19 (a few samples of this study predate the infection). Cell type and time point are not known. The chain couples TRBV7-9 to TRBJ1-1, with D unclear. CDR3 in DNA: TGTGCCAGCAGCTTTGAAGGAAAGAACACTGAAGCTTTCTTT. It translates to CASSFEGKNTEAFF.